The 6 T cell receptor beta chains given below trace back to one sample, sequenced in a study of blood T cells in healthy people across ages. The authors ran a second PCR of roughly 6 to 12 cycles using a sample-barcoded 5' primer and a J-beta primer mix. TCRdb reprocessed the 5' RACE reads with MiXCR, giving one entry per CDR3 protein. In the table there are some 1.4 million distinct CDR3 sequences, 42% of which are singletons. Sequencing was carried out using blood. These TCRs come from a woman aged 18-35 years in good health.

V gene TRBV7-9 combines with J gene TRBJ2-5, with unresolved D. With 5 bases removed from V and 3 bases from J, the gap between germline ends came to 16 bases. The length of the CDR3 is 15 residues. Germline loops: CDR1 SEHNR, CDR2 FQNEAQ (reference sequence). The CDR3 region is CASSTRMVSEETQYF. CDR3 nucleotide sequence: TGTGCCAGCAGCACCCGAATGGTGTCTGAAGAGACCCAGTACTTC.

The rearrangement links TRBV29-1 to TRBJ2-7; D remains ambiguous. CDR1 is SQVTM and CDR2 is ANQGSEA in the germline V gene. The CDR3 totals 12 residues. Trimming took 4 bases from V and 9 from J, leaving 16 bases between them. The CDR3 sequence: CSVGPINGGQYF. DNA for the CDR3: TGCAGCGTTGGCCCGATCAACGGTGGGCAGTACTTC.

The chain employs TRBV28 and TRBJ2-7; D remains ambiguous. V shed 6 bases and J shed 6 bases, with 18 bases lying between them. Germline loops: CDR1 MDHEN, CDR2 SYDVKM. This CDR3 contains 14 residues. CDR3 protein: CASSPSDGWGEQYF. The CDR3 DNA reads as TGTGCCAGCAGCCCCTCGGACGGTTGGGGCGAGCAGTACTTC.

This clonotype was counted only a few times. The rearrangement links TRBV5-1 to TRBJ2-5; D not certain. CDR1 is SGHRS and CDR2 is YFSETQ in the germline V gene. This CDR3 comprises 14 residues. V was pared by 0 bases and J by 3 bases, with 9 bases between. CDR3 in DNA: TGCGCCAGCAGCTTGGCCGCGAGTGAAGAGACCCAGTACTTC. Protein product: CASSLAASEETQYF. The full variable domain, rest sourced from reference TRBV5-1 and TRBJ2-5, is KAGVTQTPRYLIKTRGQQVTLSCSPISGHRSVSWYQQTPGQGLQFLFEYFSETQRNKGNFPGRFSGRQFSNSRSEMNVSTLELGDSALYLCASSLAASEETQYFGPGTRLLVL.

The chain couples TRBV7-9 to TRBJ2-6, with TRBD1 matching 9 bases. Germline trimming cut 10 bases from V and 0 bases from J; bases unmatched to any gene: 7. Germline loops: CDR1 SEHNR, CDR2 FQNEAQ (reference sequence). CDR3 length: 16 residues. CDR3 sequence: CATGDRASSGANVLTF. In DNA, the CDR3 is TGTGCCACAGGGGACAGGGCTAGCTCTGGGGCCAACGTCCTGACTTTC.

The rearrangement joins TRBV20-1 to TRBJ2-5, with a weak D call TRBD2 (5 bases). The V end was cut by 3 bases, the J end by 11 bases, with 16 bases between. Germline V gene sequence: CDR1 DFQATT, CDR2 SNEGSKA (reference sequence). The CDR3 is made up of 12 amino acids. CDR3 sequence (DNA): TGCAGTGCTAGTCAGGCGGATGGGGAGCAGTACTTC. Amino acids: CSASQADGEQYF.